The T cell receptor (beta chain) described here comes from a study of T cell responses to AZD1222 COVID-19 vaccine. Whole-study results and caveats: Donors in the cohort were predominantly white British and more often female, and clonal diversity was possibly underestimated.

Concerning this clone: The antigen is undetermined.

Profiling relied on immunoSEQ multiplex PCR, and the TCRdb table lists in-frame clones only, not all of them. The sample records about 150,000 clones, 87% being singletons. Second doses were pooled across both intervals (about 4 or about 12 weeks). V was pared by 3 bases and J by 7 bases, with 9 bases of the junction left unmatched. CDR1 is SGHRS and CDR2 is YFSETQ in the germline V gene. This CDR3 contains 15 residues. This clonotype was obtained from an adult who received the AZD1222 COVID-19 vaccine. The chain uses TRBV5-1 and TRBJ1-4; 7 positions agree with TRBD1. The starting material was peripheral blood, obtained 28 days after the second AZD1222 dose. Here the CDR3 reads CASSSTGSYLEKLFF. CDR3 DNA sequence: TGCGCCAGCAGCTCGACAGGGTCGTATCTTGAAAAACTGTTTTTT.